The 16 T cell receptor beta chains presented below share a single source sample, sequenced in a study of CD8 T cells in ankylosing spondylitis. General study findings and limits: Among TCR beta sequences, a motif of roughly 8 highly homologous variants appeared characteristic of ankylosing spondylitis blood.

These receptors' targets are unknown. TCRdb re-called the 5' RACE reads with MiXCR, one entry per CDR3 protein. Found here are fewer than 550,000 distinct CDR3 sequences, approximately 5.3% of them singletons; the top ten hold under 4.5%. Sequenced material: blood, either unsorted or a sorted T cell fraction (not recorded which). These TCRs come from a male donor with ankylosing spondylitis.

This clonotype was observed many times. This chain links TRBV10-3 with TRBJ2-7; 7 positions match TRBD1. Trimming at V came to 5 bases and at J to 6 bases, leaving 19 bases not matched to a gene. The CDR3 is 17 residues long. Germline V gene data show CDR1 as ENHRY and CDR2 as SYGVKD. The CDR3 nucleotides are TGTGCCATCAGTCCAGGGGCAGGGGGAAGTCCTCGAAGCGAGCAGTACTTC. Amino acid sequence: CAISPGAGGSPRSEQYF.

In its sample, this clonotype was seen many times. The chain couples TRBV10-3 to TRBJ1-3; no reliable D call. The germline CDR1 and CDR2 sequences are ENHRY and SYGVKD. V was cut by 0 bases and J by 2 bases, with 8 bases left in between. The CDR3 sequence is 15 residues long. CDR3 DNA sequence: TGTGCCATCAGTGAGTCTCCCACAGCTGGAAACACCATATATTTT. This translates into CAISESPTAGNTIYF.

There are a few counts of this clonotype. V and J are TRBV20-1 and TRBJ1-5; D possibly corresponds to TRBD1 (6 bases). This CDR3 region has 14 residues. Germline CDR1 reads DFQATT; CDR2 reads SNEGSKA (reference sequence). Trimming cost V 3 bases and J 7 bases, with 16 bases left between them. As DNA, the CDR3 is TGCAGTGCTAGTTTGGGGGGGGCGGCGCAGCCCCAGCATTTT. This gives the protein CSASLGGAAQPQHF.

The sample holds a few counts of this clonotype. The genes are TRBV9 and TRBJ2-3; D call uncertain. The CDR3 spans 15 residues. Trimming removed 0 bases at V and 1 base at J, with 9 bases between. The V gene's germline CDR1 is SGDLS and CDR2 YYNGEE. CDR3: CASSVEARGTDTQYF. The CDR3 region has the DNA TGTGCCAGCAGCGTAGAGGCCCGGGGCACAGATACGCAGTATTTT.

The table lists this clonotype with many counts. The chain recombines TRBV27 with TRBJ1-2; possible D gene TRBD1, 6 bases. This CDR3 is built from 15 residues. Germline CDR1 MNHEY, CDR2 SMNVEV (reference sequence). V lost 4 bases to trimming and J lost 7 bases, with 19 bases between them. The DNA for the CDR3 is TGTGCCAGCAGTTCCGAGGGGGGTCGGCCTAGTGGCTACACCTTC. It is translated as CASSSEGGRPSGYTF.

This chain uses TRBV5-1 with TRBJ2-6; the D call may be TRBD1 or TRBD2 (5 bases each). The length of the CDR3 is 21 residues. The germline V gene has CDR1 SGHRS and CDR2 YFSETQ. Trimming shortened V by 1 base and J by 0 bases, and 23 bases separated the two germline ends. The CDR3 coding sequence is TGCGCCAGCAGCTTGAACGAAGTGGCAGGGAGATTACACTCTGGGGCCAACGTCCTGACTTTC. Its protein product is CASSLNEVAGRLHSGANVLTF.

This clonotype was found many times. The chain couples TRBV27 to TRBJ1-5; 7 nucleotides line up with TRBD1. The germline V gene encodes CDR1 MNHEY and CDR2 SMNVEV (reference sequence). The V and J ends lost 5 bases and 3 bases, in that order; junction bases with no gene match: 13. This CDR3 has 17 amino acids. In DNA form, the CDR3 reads TGTGCCAGCAGTGTTTCCCACCCGGGACAGCCCAATCAGCCCCAGCATTTT. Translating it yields CASSVSHPGQPNQPQHF.

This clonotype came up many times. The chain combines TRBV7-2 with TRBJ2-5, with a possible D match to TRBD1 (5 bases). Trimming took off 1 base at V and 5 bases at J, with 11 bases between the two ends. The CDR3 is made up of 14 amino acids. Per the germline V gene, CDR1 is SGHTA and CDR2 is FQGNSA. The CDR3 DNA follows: TGTGCCAGCAGCTTAGATGGGGCCCGGGAGACCCAGTACTTC. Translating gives CASSLDGARETQYF.

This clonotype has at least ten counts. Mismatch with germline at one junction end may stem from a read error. The CDR3 sequence is CASSLERGTEAFF. CDR3 nucleotides: TGTGCCAGCAGCTTAGAGCGCGGGACTGAAGCTTTCTTT. The chain combines TRBV12-3 or TRBV12-4 with TRBJ1-1, with unresolved D. This CDR3 has 13 amino acids.

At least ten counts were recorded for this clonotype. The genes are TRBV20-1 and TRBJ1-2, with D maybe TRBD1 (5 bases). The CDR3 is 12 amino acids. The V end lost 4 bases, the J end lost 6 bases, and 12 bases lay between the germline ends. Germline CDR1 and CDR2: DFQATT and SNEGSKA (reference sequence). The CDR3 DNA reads TGCAGTGCTACCGACAGAGTCGATGGCTACACCTTC. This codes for CSATDRVDGYTF.

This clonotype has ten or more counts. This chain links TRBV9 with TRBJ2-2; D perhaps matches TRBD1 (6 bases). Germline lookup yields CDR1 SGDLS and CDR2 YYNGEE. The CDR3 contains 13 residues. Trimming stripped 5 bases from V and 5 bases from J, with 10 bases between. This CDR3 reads CASSSGVTGELFF. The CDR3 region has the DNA TGTGCCAGCAGTTCAGGGGTTACCGGGGAGCTGTTTTTT.

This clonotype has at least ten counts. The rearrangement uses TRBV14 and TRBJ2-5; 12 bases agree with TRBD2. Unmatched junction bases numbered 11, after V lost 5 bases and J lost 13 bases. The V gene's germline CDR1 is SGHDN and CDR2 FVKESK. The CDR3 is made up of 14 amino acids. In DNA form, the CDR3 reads TGTGCCAGCAGCTCGGGACTAGCGGGTGCATTTTGGTACTTC. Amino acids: CASSSGLAGAFWYF.

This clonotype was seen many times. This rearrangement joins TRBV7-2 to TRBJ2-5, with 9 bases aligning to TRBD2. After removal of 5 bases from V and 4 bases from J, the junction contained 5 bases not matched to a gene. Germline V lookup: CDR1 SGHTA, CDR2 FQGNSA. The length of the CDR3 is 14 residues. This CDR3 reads CASSPRRGGETQYF. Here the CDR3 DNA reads TGTGCCAGCAGCCCCCGGCGGGGGGGAGAGACCCAGTACTTC.

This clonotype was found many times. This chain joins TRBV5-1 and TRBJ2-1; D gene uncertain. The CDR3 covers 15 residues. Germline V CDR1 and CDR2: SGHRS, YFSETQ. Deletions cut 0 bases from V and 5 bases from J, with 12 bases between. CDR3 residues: CASSLESSDHNEQFF. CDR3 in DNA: TGCGCCAGCAGCTTGGAGAGTTCGGACCACAATGAGCAGTTCTTC.

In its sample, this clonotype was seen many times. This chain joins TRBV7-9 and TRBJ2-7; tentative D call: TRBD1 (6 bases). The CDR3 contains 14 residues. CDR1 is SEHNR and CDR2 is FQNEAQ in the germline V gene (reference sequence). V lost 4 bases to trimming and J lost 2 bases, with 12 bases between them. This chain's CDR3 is CASSSRDKTYEQYF. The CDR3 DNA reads TGTGCCAGCAGCTCCCGGGACAAAACCTACGAGCAGTACTTC.

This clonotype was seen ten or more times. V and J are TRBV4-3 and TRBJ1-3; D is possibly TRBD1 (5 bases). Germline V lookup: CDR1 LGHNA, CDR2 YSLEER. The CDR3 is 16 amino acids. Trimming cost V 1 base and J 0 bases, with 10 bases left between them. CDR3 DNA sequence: TGCGCCAGCAGCCAAGTCGACAGAGACTCTGGAAACACCATATATTTT. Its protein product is CASSQVDRDSGNTIYF.